The clone carrying this T cell receptor (beta chain) was seen only a few times. No antigen is known for it. Unique molecular identifiers tagged the TCR beta cDNA libraries. A population of about 0.95 to 11 million T cells gave rise to 400,000 to 550,000 cDNA molecules. TCRdb re-called the PCR reads with MiXCR, one entry per CDR3 protein. Of roughly 170,000 distinct CDR3 sequences in the sample, roughly 31% were seen once. The sample comes from a study of post-analysis software for immune sequencing data. Whole-study context: Several disease courses (relapsing-remitting, secondary progressive and progressive-relapsing) of multiple sclerosis were included.

Whole-study results and caveats: By F measure, samples from a shared preparation batch strongly co-clustered. TRBV5-6, TRBV5-1 and TRBV20-1 were among a few TRBV segments more frequent in patients than controls. The study found significantly lower normalized Chao1 diversity in multiple sclerosis patients than in controls.

CDR1 is MGHDK and CDR2 is SYGVNS in the germline V gene. The CDR3 extends over 13 amino acids. Deletions cut 7 bases from V and 0 bases from J, with 8 bases between. The clonotype comes from a girl under 18 with multiple sclerosis. Material: blood. The V gene is TRBV25-1, the J gene TRBJ2-3, with D uncertain. CDR3 DNA sequence: TGTGCCAGCACCCTTACCAGCACAGATACGCAGTATTTT. Translated, it gives CASTLTSTDTQYF.